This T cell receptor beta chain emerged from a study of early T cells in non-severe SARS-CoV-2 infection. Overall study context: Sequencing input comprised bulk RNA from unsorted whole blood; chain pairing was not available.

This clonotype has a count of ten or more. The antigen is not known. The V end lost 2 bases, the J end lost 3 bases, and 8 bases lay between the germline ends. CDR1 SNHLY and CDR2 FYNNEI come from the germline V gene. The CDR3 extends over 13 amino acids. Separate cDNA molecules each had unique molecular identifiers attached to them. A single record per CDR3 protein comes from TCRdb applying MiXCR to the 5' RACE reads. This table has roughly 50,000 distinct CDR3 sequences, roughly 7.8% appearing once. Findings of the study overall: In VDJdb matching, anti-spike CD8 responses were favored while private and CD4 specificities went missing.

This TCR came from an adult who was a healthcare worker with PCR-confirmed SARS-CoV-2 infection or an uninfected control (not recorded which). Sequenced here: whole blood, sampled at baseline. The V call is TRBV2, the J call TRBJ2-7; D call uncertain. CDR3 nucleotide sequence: TGTGCCAGCAGTGAAAAGATAATCTACGAGCAGTACTTC. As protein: CASSEKIIYEQYF. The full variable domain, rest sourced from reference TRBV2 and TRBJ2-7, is EPEVTQTPSHQVTQMGQEVILRCVPISNHLYFYWYRQILGQKVEFLVSFYNNEISEKSEIFDDQFSVERPDGSNFTLKIRSTKLEDSAMYFCASSEKIIYEQYFGPGTRLTVT.